Described below is a single T cell receptor beta chain sequence and its context. What it binds is not known. The entry originates in a study of cytomegalovirus exposure and HLA in healthy donors. Produced via immunoSEQ multiplex PCR; TCRdb's table is partial and in-frame only. Here the sample spans fewer than 300,000 clones, roughly 90% being singletons. Separate from the roughly 670-subject first cohort, the approximately 130-subject validation cohort was the one that the donors belonged to. General study points: Reportedly, diagnosis of cytomegalovirus status by the classifier showed high specificity and sensitivity. A list of 150 or so TCR beta chains associated with cytomegalovirus was given. In vitro work confirmed that three CMV-associated chains recognize CMV antigens.

This CDR3 is built from 13 residues. CDR1 and CDR2 from the germline V gene are SGHDT and YYEEEE. V dropped 0 bases and J dropped 6 bases, with 8 bases sitting between them. This clonotype was obtained from a woman aged 18 to 35 in good health and CMV-seronegative. This chain uses TRBV5-6 with TRBJ2-3; D uncertain. Sequenced: PBMCs. The CDR3 loop is CASSLAPQDTQYF. The CDR3, as DNA: TGTGCCAGCAGCTTGGCGCCGCAGGATACGCAGTATTTT. Using reference TRBV5-6 and TRBJ2-3 for the parts outside the CDR3, the full variable domain is DAGVTQSPTHLIKTRGQQVTLRCSPKSGHDTVSWYQQALGQGPQFIFQYYEEEERQRGNFPDRFSGHQFPNYSSELNVNALLLGDSALYLCASSLAPQDTQYFGPGTRLTVL.